Listed below are T cell receptor beta chains from one sample, sequenced in a study of blood T cell repertoires in COVID-19. The method was immunoSEQ multiplex PCR; TCRdb's version includes in-frame clones alone and lacks a portion of them. The sample gives some 210,000 clones, roughly 77% of which show up once; about 9.3% is in the top ten. Sample: PBMCs or T cells enriched from blood (not recorded which). The receptor source for this set is a man aged 35 to 55 who had recovered from COVID-19. The CDR3 runs from the conserved cysteine through the conserved F or W. D genes are given only for firm matches. Clone sizes are given selectively: once, few, many, or a class where the clone is expanded.

>TRBJ1-3|NA|NA|TRBV2
TGTGCCAGCAGGGGCGATGTATCCGGAAACACCATATATTTT
CASRGDVSGNTIYF
>TRBJ2-3|NA|once|TRBV12-3/TRBV12-4
TGTGCCAGCAGAGAGGGCACAAATACGCAGTATTTT
CASREGTNTQYF
>TRBJ1-5|TRBD1|NA|TRBV5-6
TGTGCCAGCAGCTTAGGCCCAGGACAGGGGGCGATTTTTTCTCAGCCCCAGCATTTT
CASSLGPGQGAIFSQPQHF
>TRBJ1-4|NA|NA|TRBV7-9
TGTGCCAGCAGCTCGGACAGCGCCAATGAAAAACTGTTTTTT
CASSSDSANEKLFF
>TRBJ1-6|NA|NA|TRBV6-5
TGTGCCAGCAGTTTTCCAGCGAGTCCCAAAAATTCACCCCTCCACTTT
CASSFPASPKNSPLHF
>TRBJ2-1|TRBD2|few|TRBV11-2
TGTGCCAGCAGCCCCGAAGCGGGAGGGTCGTTAAATGAGCAGTTCTTC
CASSPEAGGSLNEQFF
>TRBJ1-4|NA|once|TRBV24-1
TGTGCCACCAGTGCGGGGGGTGTGGATGAAAAACTGTTTTTT
CATSAGGVDEKLFF
>TRBJ1-3|NA|few|TRBV29-1
TGCAGCGTTGGATCGGACAGCTCTGGAAACACCATATATTTT
CSVGSDSSGNTIYF
>TRBJ2-2|NA|few|TRBV6-4
TGTGCCAGCAGTGACTCGGGAGCAGGAGGGGCCGGGGAGCTGTTTTTT
CASSDSGAGGAGELFF
>TRBJ1-2|TRBD1|NA|TRBV29-1
TGCAGCGCTGCCTCAGGGGGGTCTTCGGAAGGCTACACCTTC
CSAASGGSSEGYTF
>TRBJ2-1|TRBD2|NA|TRBV5-1
TGCGCCAGCAGCTCCGGACTAGCGGGGTACAATGAGCAGTTCTTC
CASSSGLAGYNEQFF
>TRBJ2-2|TRBD1|NA|TRBV5-1
TGCGCCAGCAGCGACAGGGGAGGCACCGGGGAGCTGTTTTTT
CASSDRGGTGELFF
>TRBJ1-1|TRBD1|NA|TRBV5-1
TGCGCCAGCAGCGCGTACGGGACAGTGAACACTGAAGCTTTCTTT
CASSAYGTVNTEAFF
>TRBJ1-2|NA|once|TRBV19
TGTGCCAGTAGCCGGACAGTTAACTATGGCTACACCTTC
CASSRTVNYGYTF
>TRBJ1-4|NA|few|TRBV3-1/TRBV3-2
TGTGCCAGCAGCAGGGGAAATGAAAAACTGTTTTTT
CASSRGNEKLFF
>TRBJ2-5|TRBD1|NA|TRBV9
TGTGCCAGCAGCCCCAGGGGACAGGGGGTCCCCTACCAAGAGACCCAGTACTTC
CASSPRGQGVPYQETQYF
>TRBJ1-5|TRBD1|NA|TRBV4-1
TGCGCCAGCAGCGCAAACAGGGGGAGCAATCAGCCCCAGCATTTT
CASSANRGSNQPQHF
>TRBJ2-3|NA|NA|TRBV7-9
TGTGCCAGCAGCCTTTATCGACAGCTCACAGATACGCAGTATTTT
CASSLYRQLTDTQYF
>TRBJ1-2|TRBD1|NA|TRBV7-3
TGTGCCAGCAGCTTAGGGGGACAGGGGACCTCACGAGTAGGCTACACCTTC
CASSLGGQGTSRVGYTF
>TRBJ1-1|NA|NA|TRBV4-1
TGCGCCAGCAGCCAAGATCAAGGGGATGGAACTGAAGCTTTCTTT
CASSQDQGDGTEAFF
>TRBJ1-2|NA|NA|TRBV6-5
TGTGCCAGCAAGAACAGGGAAGTATATGGCTACACCTTC
CASKNREVYGYTF
>TRBJ2-2|NA|NA|TRBV10-1
TGCGCCAGCAGTTTTACTGGTACCGGGGAGCTGTTTTTT
CASSFTGTGELFF
>TRBJ1-1|NA|NA|TRBV7-3
TGTGCCAGCAGCCACGACAGGAACACTGAAGCTTTCTTT
CASSHDRNTEAFF
>TRBJ1-3|NA|NA|TRBV5-1
TGCGCCTCATCTAGGGGATCTGGAAACACCATATATTTT
CASSRGSGNTIYF
>TRBJ1-1|NA|NA|TRBV28
TGTGCCAGCAGTTTACGGGGGTACAACACTGAAGCTTTCTTT
CASSLRGYNTEAFF
>TRBJ1-1|TRBD1|NA|TRBV28
TGTGCCAGCAGTTTCCGACAGGGGGCCCGGAACACTGAAGCTTTCTTT
CASSFRQGARNTEAFF
>TRBJ2-4|TRBD2|NA|TRBV19
TGTGCCAGTACCCCGGGGGGTTCAGCCAAAAACATTCAGTACTTC
CASTPGGSAKNIQYF
>TRBJ1-1|NA|NA|TRBV19
TGTGCCAGTAGTATTCTGAGGATGGTCAGGAACACTGAAGCTTTCTTT
CASSILRMVRNTEAFF
>TRBJ1-1|NA|NA|TRBV5-6
TGTGCCAGCAGCTTTTTGGCCCAACTAAACACTGAAGCTTTCTTT
CASSFLAQLNTEAFF
>TRBJ2-7|TRBD2|NA|TRBV9
TGTGCCAGCAGCCCTGGAGCGGGGGCCACCCCCTACGAGCAGTACTTC
CASSPGAGATPYEQYF
>TRBJ2-6|TRBD2|few|TRBV9
TGTGCCAGCAGCGTAGGGACTAGCGGGAGAAGGCCTGGGGCCAACGTCCTGACTTTC
CASSVGTSGRRPGANVLTF
>TRBJ2-1|TRBD1|NA|TRBV15
TGTGCCACCAGCAGAGGTCGGGGACAGTTTGAGCAGTTCTTC
CATSRGRGQFEQFF
>TRBJ2-7|NA|NA|TRBV5-6
TGTGCCAGCAGCTTCGGGATAAAGGCCTACGAGCAGTACTTC
CASSFGIKAYEQYF
>TRBJ2-2|TRBD2|NA|TRBV6-6
TGTGCCAGCAAGCCGGGACTAGCTGTAAACACCGGGGAGCTGTTTTTT
CASKPGLAVNTGELFF
>TRBJ2-1|TRBD2|NA|TRBV9
TGTGCCAGCAGCGTCCCACCCGGATCTAGCGGACTCAACAATGAGCAGTTCTTC
CASSVPPGSSGLNNEQFF
>TRBJ1-5|TRBD1|few|TRBV2
TGTGCCAGCAGCCTTGACAGGGGAGACCAGCCCCAGCATTTT
CASSLDRGDQPQHF